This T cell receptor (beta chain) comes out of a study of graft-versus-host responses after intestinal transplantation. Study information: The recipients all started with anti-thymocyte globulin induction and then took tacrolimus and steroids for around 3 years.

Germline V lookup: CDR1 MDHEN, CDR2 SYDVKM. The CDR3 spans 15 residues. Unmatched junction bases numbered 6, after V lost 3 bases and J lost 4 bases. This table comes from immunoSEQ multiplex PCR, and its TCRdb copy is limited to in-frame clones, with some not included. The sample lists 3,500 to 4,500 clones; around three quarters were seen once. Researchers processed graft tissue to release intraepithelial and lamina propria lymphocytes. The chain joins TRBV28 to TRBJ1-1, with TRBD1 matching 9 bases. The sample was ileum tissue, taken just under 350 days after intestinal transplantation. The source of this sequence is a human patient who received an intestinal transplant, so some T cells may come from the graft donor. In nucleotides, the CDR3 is TGTGCCAGCAGTTTCCTGTCGGACAGGGGCACTGAAGCTTTCTTT. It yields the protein CASSFLSDRGTEAFF.